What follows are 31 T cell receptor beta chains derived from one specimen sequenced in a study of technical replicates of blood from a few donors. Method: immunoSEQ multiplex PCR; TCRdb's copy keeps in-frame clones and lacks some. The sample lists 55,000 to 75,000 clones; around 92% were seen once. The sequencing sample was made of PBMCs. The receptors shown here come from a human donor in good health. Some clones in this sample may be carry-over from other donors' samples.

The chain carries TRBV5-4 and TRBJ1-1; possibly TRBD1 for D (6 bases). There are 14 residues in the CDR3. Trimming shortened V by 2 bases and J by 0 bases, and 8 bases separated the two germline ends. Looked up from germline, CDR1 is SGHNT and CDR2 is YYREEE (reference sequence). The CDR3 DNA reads TGTGCCAGCAGCTTTCAGGGGCTGAACACTGAAGCTTTCTTT. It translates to CASSFQGLNTEAFF. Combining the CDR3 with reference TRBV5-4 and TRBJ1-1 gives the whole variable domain ETGVTQSPTHLIKTRGQQVTLRCSSQSGHNTVSWYQQALGQGPQFIFQYYREEENGRGNFPPRFSGLQFPNYSSELNVNALELDDSALYLCASSFQGLNTEAFFGQGTRLTVV.

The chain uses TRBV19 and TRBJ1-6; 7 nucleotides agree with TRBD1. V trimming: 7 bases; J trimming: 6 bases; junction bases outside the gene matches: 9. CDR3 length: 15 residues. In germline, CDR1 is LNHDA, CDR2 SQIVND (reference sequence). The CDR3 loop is CASTPRGQFNSPLHF. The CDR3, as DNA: TGTGCCAGTACCCCACGGGGACAGTTTAATTCACCCCTCCACTTT. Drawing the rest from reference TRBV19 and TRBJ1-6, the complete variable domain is DGGITQSPKYLFRKEGQNVTLSCEQNLNHDAMYWYRQDPGQGLRLIYYSQIVNDFQKGDIAEGYSVSREKKESFPLTVTSAQKNPTAFYLCASTPRGQFNSPLHFGNGTRLTVT.

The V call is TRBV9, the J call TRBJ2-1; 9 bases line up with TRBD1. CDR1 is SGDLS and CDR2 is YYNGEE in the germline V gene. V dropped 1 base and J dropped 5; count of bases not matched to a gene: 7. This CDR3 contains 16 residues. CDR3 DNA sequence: TGTGCCAGCAGCGTACATCCGGGGACAGGGAACAATGAGCAGTTCTTC. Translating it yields CASSVHPGTGNNEQFF.

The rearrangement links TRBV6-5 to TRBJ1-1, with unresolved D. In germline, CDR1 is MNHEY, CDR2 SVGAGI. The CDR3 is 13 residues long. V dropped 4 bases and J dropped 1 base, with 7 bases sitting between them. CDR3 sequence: CASSSSGNTEAFF. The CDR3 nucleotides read TGTGCCAGCAGTTCATCAGGGAACACTGAAGCTTTCTTT.

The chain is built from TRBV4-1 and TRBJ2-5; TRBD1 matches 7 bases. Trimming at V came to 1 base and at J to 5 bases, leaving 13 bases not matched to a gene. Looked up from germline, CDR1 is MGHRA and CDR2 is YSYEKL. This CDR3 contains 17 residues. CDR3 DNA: TGCGCCAGCAGCCAAGGGAGAGGGGGCGAGCGTACGGAGACCCAGTACTTC. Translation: CASSQGRGGERTETQYF.

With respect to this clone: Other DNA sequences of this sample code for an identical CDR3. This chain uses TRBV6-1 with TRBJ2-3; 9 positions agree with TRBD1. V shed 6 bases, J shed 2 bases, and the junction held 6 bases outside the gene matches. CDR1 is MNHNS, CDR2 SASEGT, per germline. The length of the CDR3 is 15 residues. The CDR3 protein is CASRGDRGNTDTQYF. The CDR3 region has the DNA TGTGCCAGCAGAGGCGACAGGGGGAACACAGATACGCAGTATTTT.

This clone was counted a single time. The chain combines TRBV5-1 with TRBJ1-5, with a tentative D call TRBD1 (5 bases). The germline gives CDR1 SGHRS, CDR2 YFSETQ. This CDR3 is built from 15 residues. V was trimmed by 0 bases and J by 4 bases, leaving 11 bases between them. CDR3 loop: CASSLEGVGNQPQHF. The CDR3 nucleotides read TGCGCCAGCAGCTTGGAAGGGGTTGGGAATCAGCCCCAGCATTTT.

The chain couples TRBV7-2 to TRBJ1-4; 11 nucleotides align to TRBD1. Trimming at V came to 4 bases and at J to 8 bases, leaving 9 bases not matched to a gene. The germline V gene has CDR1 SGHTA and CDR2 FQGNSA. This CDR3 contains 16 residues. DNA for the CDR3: TGTGCCAGCAGCTCCGGGACAGGGGGATCTTGGGAAAAACTGTTTTTT. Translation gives CASSSGTGGSWEKLFF.

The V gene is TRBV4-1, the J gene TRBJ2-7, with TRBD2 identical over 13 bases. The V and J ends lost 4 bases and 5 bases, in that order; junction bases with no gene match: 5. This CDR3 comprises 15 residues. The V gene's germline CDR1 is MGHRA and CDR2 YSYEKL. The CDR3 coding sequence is TGCGCCAGCAGCCTCGGGACTAGCGGGACTAACGAGCAGTACTTC. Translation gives CASSLGTSGTNEQYF.

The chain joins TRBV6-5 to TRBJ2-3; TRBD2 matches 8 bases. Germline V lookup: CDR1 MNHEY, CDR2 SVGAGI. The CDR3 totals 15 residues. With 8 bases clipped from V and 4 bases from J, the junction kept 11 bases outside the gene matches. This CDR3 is CASARNGGDPDTQYF. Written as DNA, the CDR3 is TGTGCCAGCGCCAGAAACGGGGGGGATCCAGATACGCAGTATTTT.

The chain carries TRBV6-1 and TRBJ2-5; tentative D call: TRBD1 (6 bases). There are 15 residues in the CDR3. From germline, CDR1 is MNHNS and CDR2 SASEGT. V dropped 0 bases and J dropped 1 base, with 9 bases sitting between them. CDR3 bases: TGTGCCAGCAGTGAAGCCAGGACAGCCCAAGAGACCCAGTACTTC. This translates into CASSEARTAQETQYF.

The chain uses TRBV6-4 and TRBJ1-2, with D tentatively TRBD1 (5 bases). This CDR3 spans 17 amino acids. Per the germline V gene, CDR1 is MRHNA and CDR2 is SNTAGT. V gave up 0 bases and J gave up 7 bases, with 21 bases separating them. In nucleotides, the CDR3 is TGTGCCAGCAGTGACTCGGAGCTCGCAGGGAGGTTCTGTGGCTACACCTTC. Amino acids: CASSDSELAGRFCGYTF.

CDR3 nucleotides: TGCGCCAGCAGCTTGGGATACAGAACTAGCACAGATACGCAGTATTTT. Translating it yields CASSLGYRTSTDTQYF. This chain connects TRBV5-1 to TRBJ2-3; no clear D. The germline V gene encodes CDR1 SGHRS and CDR2 YFSETQ. The CDR3 consists of 16 residues. Between the trimmed V and J ends, which lost 0 bases and 0 bases, there was a span of 11 bases.

The chain's CDR3 is CASSQRGGNQPQHF. CDR3 DNA sequence: TGTGCCAGCAGCCAGCGGGGTGGCAATCAGCCCCAGCATTTT. The chain links TRBV7-2 to TRBJ1-5; unclear D gene. Germline lookup yields CDR1 SGHTA and CDR2 FQGNSA. The CDR3 loop spans 14 amino acids. The V and J ends lost 5 bases and 2 bases respectively, with 10 bases between them.

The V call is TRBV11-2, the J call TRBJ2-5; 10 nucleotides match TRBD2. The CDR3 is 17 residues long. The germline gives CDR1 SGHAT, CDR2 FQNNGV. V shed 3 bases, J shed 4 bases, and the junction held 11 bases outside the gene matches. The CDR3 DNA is TGTGCCAGCAGCTTCTGGCTAGCGGGGGCTATGGGAGAGACCCAGTACTTC. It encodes CASSFWLAGAMGETQYF.

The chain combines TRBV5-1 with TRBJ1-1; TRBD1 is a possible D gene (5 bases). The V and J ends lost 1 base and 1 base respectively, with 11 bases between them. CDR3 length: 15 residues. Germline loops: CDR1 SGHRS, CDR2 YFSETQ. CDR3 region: CASSLLGPGNTEAFF. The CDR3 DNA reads TGCGCCAGCAGCTTGTTGGGGCCAGGGAACACTGAAGCTTTCTTT.

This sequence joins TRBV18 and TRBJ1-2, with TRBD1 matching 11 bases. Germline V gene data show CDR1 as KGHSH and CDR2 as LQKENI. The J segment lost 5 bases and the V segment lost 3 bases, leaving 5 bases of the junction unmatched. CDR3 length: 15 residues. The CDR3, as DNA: TGTGCCAGCTCACCCGGACAGGGGGCGGGGTATGGCTACACCTTC. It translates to CASSPGQGAGYGYTF. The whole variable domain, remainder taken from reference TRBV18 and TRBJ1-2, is NAGVMQNPRHLVRRRGQEARLRCSPMKGHSHVYWYRQLPEEGLKFMVYLQKENIIDESGMPKERFSAEFPKEGPSILRIQQVVRGDSAAYFCASSPGQGAGYGYTFGSGTRLTVV.

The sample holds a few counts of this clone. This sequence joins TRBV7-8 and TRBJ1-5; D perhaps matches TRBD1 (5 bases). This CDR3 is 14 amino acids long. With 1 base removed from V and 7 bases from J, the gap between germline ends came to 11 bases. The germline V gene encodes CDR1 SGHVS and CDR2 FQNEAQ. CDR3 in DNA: TGTGCCAGCAGCTTAGAATTGGGGCACCAGCCCCAGCATTTT. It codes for CASSLELGHQPQHF.

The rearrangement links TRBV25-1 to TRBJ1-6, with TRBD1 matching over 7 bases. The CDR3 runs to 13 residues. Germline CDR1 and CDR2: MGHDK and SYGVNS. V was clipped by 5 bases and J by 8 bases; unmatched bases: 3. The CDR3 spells CASSRDRDSPLHF. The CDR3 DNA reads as TGTGCCAGCAGTCGGGACAGAGATTCACCCCTCCACTTT.

The CDR3 DNA sequence: TGTGCCAGTAGTTCCCCAGGGGGCTCTAACAATGAGCAGTTCTTC. Amino acid sequence: CASSSPGGSNNEQFF. The chain combines TRBV19 with TRBJ2-1; 8 bases are a match to TRBD1. The V segment lost 5 bases and the J segment 5 bases; nucleotides outside the gene matches: 8. The CDR3 runs to 15 residues. CDR1 and CDR2 (germline): LNHDA, SQIVND (reference sequence).

The CDR3 nucleotides read TGTGCCAGCGGCCCTAGGGGCATTTCCGGCTACACCTTC. It yields the protein CASGPRGISGYTF. The chain has TRBV7-2 and TRBJ1-2; possible D gene TRBD1, 5 bases. V was pared by 8 bases and J by 8 bases, with 18 bases between. Germline lookup yields CDR1 SGHTA and CDR2 FQGNSA. There are 13 residues in the CDR3.

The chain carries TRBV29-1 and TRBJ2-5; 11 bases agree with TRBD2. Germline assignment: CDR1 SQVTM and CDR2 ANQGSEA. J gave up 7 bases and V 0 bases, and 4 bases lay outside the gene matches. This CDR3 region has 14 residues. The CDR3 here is CSVEEMLAGGTQYF. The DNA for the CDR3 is TGCAGCGTTGAAGAGATGCTAGCGGGGGGGACCCAGTACTTC.

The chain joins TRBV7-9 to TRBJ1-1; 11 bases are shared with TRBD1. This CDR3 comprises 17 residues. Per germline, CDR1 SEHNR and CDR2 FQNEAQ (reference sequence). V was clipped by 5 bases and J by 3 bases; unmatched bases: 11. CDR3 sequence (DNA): TGTGCCAGCAGCGCAGGACAGGGGGCGCGGTTGGACACTGAAGCTTTCTTT. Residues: CASSAGQGARLDTEAFF.

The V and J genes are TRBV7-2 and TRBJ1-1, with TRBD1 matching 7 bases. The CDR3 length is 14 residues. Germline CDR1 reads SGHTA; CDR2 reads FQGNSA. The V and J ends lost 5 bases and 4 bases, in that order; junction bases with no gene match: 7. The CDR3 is CASSTTGALTEAFF. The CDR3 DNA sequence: TGTGCCAGCAGCACTACAGGGGCCCTCACTGAAGCTTTCTTT. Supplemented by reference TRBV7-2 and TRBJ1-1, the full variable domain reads GAGVSQSPSNKVTEKGKDVELRCDPISGHTALYWYRQSLGQGLEFLIYFQGNSAPDKSGLPSDRFSAERTGGSVSTLTIQRTQQEDSAVYLCASSTTGALTEAFFGQGTRLTVV.

The CDR3 loop reads CASRTPGDSNQPQHF. In DNA form, the CDR3 reads TGTGCCAGCAGGACCCCCGGGGATAGCAATCAGCCCCAGCATTTT. This chain connects TRBV6-6 to TRBJ1-5, with unresolved D. Germline V CDR1 and CDR2: MNHNY, SVGAGI (reference sequence). The CDR3 runs 15 residues. V was clipped by 6 bases and J by 0 bases, with 12 bases between them.

The CDR3 coding sequence is TGTGCCTGGGGGGAGGGGGGCCATGAGCAGTTCTTC. Translation gives CAWGEGGHEQFF. The chain joins TRBV30 to TRBJ2-1, with a weak D call TRBD2 (7 bases). Trimming took 5 bases from V and 8 from J, leaving 13 bases between them. The CDR3 consists of 12 residues. Per germline, CDR1 GTSNPN and CDR2 SVGIG (reference sequence). Combining the CDR3 with reference TRBV30 and TRBJ2-1 gives the whole variable domain SQTIHQWPATLVQPVGSPLSLECTVEGTSNPNLYWYRQAAGRGLQLLFYSVGIGQISSEVPQNLSASRPQDRQFILSSKKLLLSDSGFYLCAWGEGGHEQFFGPGTRLTVL.

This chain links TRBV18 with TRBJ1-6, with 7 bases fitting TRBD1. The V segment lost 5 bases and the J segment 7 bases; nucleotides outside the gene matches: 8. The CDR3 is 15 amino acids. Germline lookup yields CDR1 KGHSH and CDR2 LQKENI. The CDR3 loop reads CASSGDRVRNSPLHF. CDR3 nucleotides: TGTGCCAGCTCAGGGGACAGAGTGCGAAATTCACCCCTCCACTTT. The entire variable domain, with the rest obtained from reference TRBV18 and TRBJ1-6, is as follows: NAGVMQNPRHLVRRRGQEARLRCSPMKGHSHVYWYRQLPEEGLKFMVYLQKENIIDESGMPKERFSAEFPKEGPSILRIQQVVRGDSAAYFCASSGDRVRNSPLHFGNGTRLTVT.

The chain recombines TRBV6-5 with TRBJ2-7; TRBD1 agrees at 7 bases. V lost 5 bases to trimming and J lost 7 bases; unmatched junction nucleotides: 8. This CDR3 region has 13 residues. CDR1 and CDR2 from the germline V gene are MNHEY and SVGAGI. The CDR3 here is CASSDTGVWEQYF. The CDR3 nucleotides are TGTGCCAGCAGTGACACAGGGGTTTGGGAGCAGTACTTC.

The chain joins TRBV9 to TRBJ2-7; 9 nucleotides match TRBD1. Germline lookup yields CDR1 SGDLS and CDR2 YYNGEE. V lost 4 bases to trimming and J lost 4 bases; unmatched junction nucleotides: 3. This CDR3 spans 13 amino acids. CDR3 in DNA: TGTGCCAGCAGCCAGGGGACAGGGTACGAGCAGTACTTC. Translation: CASSQGTGYEQYF.

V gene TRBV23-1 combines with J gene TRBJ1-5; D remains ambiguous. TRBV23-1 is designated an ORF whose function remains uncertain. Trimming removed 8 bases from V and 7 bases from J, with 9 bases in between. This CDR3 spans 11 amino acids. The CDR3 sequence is CASPEGQPQHF. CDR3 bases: TGCGCCAGCCCCGAGGGACAGCCCCAGCATTTT.

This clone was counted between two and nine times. The CDR3 reads CASSGWRRGATYEQYF. The CDR3 coding sequence is TGTGCCAGCAGTGGGTGGAGGCGGGGGGCAACCTACGAGCAGTACTTC. The chain couples TRBV2 to TRBJ2-7; 8 bases are a match to TRBD2. The V segment lost 4 bases and the J segment 2 bases; nucleotides outside the gene matches: 10. CDR3 length equals 16 residues. Germline V gene lookup returns CDR1 SNHLY and CDR2 FYNNEI.